The present T cell receptor beta chain was sequenced within a study of blood T cell repertoires in COVID-19. Trimming removed 5 bases at V and 3 bases at J, with 22 bases between. The germline V gene encodes CDR1 MNHEY and CDR2 SMNVEV (reference sequence). CDR3 length equals 17 residues. Sequencing used immunoSEQ multiplex PCR; TCRdb keeps in-frame clones, though not all of them. The sample lists tens of thousands of clones; 84% were seen once. This receptor was obtained from a human donor in a cohort sampled during active COVID-19. This chain joins TRBV27 and TRBJ1-1; no clear D. Sequenced input: peripheral blood. The CDR3 reads CASSGKGAPGWDTEAFF. Here the CDR3 DNA reads TGTGCCAGCAGTGGCAAAGGAGCCCCGGGTTGGGACACTGAAGCTTTCTTT.